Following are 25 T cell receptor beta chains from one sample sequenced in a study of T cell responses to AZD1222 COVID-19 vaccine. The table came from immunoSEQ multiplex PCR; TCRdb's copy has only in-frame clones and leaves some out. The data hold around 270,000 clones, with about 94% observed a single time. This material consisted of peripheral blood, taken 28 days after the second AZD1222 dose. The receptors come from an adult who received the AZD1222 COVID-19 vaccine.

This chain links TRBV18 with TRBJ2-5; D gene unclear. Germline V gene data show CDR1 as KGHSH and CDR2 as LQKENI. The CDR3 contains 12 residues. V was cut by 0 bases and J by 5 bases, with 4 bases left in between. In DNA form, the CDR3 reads TGTGCCAGCTCACCACCGGCGGAGACCCAGTACTTC. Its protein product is CASSPPAETQYF.

The CDR3 DNA reads TGTGCCAGCAGCCCGGGCCTCAAGGGGGAAAAACTGTTTTTT. Amino acid sequence: CASSPGLKGEKLFF. The genes are TRBV7-8 and TRBJ1-4; a possible D gene is TRBD1 (5 bases). V was trimmed by 5 bases and J by 8 bases, leaving 15 bases between them. The CDR3 totals 14 residues. Germline V gives CDR1 SGHVS, CDR2 FQNEAQ.

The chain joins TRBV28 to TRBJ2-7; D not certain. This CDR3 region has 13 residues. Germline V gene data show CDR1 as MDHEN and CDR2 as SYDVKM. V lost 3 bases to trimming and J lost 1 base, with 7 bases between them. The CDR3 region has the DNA TGTGCCAGCAGTTTTGGGTCATCCTACGAGCAGTACTTC. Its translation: CASSFGSSYEQYF.

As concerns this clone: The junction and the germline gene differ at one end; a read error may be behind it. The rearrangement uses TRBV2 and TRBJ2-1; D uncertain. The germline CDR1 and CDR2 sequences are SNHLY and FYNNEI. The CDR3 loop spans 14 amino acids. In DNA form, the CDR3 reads TGTGCCAGCAGGGAAGAGAGCTCCTACAATGAGCAGTTCTTC. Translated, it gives CASREESSYNEQFF.

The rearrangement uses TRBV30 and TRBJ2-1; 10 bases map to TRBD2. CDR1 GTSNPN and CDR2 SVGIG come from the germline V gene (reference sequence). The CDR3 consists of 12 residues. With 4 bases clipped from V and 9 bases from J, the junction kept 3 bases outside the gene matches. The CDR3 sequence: CAWTSGSREQFF. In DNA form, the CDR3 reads TGTGCCTGGACTAGCGGGAGTCGTGAGCAGTTCTTC.

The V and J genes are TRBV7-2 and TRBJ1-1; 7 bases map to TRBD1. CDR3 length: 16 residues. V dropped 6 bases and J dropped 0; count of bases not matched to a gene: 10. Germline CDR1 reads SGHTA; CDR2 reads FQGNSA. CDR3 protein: CASSVQGQVMNTEAFF. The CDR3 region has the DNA TGTGCCAGCAGTGTGCAAGGACAGGTCATGAACACTGAAGCTTTCTTT.

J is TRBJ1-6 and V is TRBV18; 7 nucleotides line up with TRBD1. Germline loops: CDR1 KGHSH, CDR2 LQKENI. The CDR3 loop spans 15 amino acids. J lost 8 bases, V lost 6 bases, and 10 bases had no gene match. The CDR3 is CASSPRGGRDSPLHF. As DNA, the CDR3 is TGTGCCAGCTCGCCGAGAGGGGGCAGAGATTCACCCCTCCACTTT.

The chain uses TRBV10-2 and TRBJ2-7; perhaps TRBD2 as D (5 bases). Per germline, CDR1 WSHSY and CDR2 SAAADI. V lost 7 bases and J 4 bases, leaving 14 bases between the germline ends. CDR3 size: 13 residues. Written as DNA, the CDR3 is TGCGCCAGCATCCGCGCTCCGGGGTACGAGCAGTACTTC. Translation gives CASIRAPGYEQYF.

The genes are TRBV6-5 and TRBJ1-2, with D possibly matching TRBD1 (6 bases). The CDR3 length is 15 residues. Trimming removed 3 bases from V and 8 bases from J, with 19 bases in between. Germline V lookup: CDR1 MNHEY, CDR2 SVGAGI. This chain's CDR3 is CASSYSRRGRLGYTF. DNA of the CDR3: TGTGCCAGCAGTTATTCCCGACGGGGGCGACTCGGCTACACCTTC.

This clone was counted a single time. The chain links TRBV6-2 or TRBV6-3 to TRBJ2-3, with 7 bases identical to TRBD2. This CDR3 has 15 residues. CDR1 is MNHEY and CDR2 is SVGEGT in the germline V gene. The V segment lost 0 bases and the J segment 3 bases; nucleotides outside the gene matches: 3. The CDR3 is CASSYSRGRTDTQYF. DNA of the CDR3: TGTGCCAGCAGTTACTCACGCGGGAGAACAGATACGCAGTATTTT.

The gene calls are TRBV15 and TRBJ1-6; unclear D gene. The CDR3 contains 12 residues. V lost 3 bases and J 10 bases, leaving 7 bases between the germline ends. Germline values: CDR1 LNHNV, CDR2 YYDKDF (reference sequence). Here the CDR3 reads CATSSPRSPLHF. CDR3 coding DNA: TGTGCCACCAGCAGCCCCCGATCACCCCTCCACTTT. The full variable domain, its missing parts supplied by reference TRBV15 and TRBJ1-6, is DAMVIQNPRYQVTQFGKPVTLSCSQTLNHNVMYWYQQKSSQAPKLLFHYYDKDFNNEADTPDNFQSRRPNTSFCFLDIRSPGLGDTAMYLCATSSPRSPLHFGNGTRLTVT.

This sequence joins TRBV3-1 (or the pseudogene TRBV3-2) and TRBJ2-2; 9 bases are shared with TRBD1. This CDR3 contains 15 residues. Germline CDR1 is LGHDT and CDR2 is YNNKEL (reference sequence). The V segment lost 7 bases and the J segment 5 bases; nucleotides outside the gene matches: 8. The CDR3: CASTFGQGRTGELFF. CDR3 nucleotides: TGTGCCAGCACCTTCGGACAGGGGAGGACCGGGGAGCTGTTTTTT.

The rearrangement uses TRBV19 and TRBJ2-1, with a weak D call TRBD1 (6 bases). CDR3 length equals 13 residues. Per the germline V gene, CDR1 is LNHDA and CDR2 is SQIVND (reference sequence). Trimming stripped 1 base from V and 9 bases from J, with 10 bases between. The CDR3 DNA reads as TGTGCCAGTAGTATAGTAGGGGGTGGTGAGCAGTTCTTC. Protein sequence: CASSIVGGGEQFF.

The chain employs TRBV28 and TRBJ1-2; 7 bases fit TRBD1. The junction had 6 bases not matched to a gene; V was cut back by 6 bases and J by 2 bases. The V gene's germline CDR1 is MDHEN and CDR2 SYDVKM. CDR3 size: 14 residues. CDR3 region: CASRRDSSNYGYTF. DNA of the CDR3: TGTGCCAGCAGACGGGACAGCTCGAACTATGGCTACACCTTC.

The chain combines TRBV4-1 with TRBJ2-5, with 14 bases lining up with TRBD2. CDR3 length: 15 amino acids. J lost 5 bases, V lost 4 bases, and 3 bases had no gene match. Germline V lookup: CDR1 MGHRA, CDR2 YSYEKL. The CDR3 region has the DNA TGCGCCAGCAGCCGCGGACTAGCGGGGGGTGAGACCCAGTACTTC. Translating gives CASSRGLAGGETQYF.

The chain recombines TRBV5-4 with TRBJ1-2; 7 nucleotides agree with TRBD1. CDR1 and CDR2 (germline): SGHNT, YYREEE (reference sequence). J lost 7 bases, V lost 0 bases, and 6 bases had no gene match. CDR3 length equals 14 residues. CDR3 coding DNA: TGTGCCAGCAGCTTGGGGGGGACAGAGAGTGGCTACACCTTC. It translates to CASSLGGTESGYTF.

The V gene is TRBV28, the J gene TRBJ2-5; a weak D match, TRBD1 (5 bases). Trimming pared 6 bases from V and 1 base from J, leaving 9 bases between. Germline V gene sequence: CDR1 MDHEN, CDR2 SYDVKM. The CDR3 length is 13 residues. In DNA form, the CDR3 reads TGTGCCAGCAGCCGGACACCCCAAGAGACCCAGTACTTC. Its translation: CASSRTPQETQYF.

In nucleotides, the CDR3 is TGCGCCAGCAGTAAAACGGGGGGCCCCCACGAGCAGTACTTC. It codes for CASSKTGGPHEQYF. The V gene is TRBV5-1, the J gene TRBJ2-7; tentative D call: TRBD2 (7 bases). V dropped 5 bases and J dropped 5 bases, with 17 bases sitting between them. This CDR3 is 14 amino acids long. Germline V gene data show CDR1 as SGHRS and CDR2 as YFSETQ.

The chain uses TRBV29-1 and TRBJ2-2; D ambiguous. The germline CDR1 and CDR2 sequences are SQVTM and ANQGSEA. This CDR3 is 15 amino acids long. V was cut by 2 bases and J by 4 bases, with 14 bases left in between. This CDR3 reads CSVELGSYLTGELFF. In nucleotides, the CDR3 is TGCAGCGTTGAATTAGGCAGTTATCTCACCGGGGAGCTGTTTTTT.

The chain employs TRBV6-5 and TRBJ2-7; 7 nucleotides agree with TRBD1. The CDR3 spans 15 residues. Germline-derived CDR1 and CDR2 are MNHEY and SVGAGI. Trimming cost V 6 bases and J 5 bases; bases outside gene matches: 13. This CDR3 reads CASSSQPDRVHEQYF. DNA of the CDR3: TGTGCCAGCAGCTCACAGCCCGACAGGGTCCACGAGCAGTACTTC.

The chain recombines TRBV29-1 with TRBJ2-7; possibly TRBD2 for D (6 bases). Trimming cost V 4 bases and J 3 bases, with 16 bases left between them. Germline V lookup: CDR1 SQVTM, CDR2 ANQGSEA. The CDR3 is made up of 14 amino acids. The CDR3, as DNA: TGCAGCGTTGTGGGGAGGTCCACGCACTACGAGCAGTACTTC. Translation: CSVVGRSTHYEQYF.

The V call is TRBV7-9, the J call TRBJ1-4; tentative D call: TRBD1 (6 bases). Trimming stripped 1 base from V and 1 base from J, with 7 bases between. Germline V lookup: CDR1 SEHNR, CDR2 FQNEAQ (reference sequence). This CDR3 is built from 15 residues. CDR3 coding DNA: TGTGCCAGCAGCTTAGAGGGGGGAACTAATGAAAAACTGTTTTTT. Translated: CASSLEGGTNEKLFF.

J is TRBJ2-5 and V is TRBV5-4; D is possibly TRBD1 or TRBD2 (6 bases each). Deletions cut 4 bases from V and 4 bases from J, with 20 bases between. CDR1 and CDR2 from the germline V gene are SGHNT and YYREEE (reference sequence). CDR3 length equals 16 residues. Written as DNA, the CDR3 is TGTGCCAGCAGCCCGGCTCAGGGGCGGGGACCAGAGACCCAGTACTTC. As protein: CASSPAQGRGPETQYF.

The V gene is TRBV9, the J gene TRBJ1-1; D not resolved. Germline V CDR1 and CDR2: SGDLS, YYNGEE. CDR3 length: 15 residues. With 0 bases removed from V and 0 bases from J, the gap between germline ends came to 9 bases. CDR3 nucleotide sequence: TGTGCCAGCAGCGTAGCCTCTTCGTTGAACACTGAAGCTTTCTTT. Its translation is CASSVASSLNTEAFF.

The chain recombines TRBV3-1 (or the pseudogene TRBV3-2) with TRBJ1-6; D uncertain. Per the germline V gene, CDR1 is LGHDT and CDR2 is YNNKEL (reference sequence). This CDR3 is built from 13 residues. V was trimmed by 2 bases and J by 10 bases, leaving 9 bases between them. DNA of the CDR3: TGTGCCAGCAGCCAATCCCGGACCTCACCCCTCCACTTT. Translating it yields CASSQSRTSPLHF.